This T cell receptor (beta chain) was documented in a study of OX40 agonist ivuxolimab in advanced cancers. Study summary: An anti-OX40 (CD134) antibody with agonistic activity, ivuxolimab, was administered to patients. Study findings and constraints: The CD4+ and CD8+ T cells in the blood had expanded clonally by week 6 at 0.1 to 3.0 mg/kg.

Comment on this clone: No antigen is known for it.

Generated by immunoSEQ multiplex PCR, the TCRdb table keeps only in-frame clones and is missing some. The data show just over 14,000 clones, roughly 80% seen once. Collection of blood occurred at baseline, at cycle 4 day 1, and at cycle 7 day 1. Germline CDR1 is SGDLS and CDR2 is YYNGEE. CDR3 length: 12 amino acids. Unmatched junction bases numbered 5, after V lost 8 bases and J lost 6 bases. This TCR derives from an adult with an advanced solid tumor such as melanoma, head and neck, liver or kidney cancer. The sequences come from CD4+ or CD8+ T cells sorted from blood, collected in a trial of the OX40 agonist ivuxolimab. The chain couples TRBV9 to TRBJ2-1, with 7 positions matching TRBD2. The CDR3 protein is CASGLGFNEQFF. The DNA of the CDR3 is TGTGCCAGTGGACTAGGGTTCAATGAGCAGTTCTTC.